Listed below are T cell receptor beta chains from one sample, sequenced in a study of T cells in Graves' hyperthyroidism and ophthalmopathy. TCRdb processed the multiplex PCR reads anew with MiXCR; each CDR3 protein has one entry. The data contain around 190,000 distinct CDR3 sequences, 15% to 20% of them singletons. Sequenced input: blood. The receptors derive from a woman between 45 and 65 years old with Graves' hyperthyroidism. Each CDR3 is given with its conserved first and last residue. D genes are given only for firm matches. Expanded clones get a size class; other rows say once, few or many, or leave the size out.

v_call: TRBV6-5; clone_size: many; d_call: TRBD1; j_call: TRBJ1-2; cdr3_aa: CASSYGTASYGYTF; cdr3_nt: TGTGCCAGCAGTTACGGGACAGCCTCCTATGGCTACACCTTC
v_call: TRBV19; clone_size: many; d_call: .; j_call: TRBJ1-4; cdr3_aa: CASSIYADTGGKLFF; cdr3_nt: TGTGCCAGTAGTATATACGCGGATACGGGGGGAAAACTGTTTTTT
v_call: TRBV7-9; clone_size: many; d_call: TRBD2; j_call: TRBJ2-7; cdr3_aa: CASSRGVGEQYF; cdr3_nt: TGTGCCAGCAGCCGGGGGGTTGGCGAGCAGTACTTC
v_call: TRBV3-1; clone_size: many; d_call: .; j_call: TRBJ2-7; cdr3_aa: CASSPRTQKTYEQYF; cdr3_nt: TGTGCCAGCAGCCCCAGGACACAGAAAACCTACGAGCAGTACTTC
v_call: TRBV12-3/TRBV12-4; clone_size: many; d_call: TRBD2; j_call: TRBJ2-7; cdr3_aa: CASSLAPASGGPWEQYF; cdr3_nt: TGTGCCAGCAGTTTAGCGCCTGCTAGCGGGGGGCCGTGGGAGCAGTACTTC
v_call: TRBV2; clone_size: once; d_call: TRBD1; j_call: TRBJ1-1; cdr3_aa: CASSEALGTGGITEAFF; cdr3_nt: TGTGCCAGCAGTGAAGCGCTTGGGACAGGGGGCATCACTGAAGCTTTCTTT
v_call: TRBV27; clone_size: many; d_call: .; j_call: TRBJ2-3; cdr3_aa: CASSFSSAGTDTQYF; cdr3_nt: TGTGCCAGCAGTTTTTCTAGCGCTGGCACAGATACGCAGTATTTT
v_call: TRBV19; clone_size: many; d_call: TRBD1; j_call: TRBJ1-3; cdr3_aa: CASRDRGRVSGNTIYF; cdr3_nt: TGTGCCAGTAGAGACAGGGGGAGAGTCTCTGGAAACACCATATATTTT
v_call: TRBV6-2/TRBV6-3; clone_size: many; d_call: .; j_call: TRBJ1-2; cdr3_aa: CASSLGYNYGYTF; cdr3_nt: TGTGCCAGCAGTCTGGGCTACAACTATGGCTACACCTTC
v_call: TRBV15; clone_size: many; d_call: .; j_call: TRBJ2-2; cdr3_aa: CATSRDLLTGELFF; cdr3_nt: TGTGCCACCAGCAGAGATTTATTAACCGGGGAGCTGTTTTTT
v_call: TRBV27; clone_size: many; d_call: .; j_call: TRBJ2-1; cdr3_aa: CASSLGSARYEQFF; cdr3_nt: TGTGCCAGCTCCCTCGGTAGCGCAAGATACGAGCAGTTCTTC
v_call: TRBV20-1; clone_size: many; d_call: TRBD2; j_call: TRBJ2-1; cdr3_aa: CSARQPAGLAGSSYNEQFF; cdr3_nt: TGCAGTGCTAGACAACCCGCAGGACTAGCGGGGAGCTCCTACAATGAGCAGTTCTTC
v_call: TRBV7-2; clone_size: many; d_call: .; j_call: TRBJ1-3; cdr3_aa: CASSLGSGAGNTIYF; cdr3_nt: TGTGCCAGCAGCTTAGGTTCGGGGGCTGGAAACACCATATATTTT
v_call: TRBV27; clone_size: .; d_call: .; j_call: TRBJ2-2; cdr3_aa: CASSLSWDTGELFF; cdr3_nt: TGTGCCAGCAGTTTATCGTGGGACACCGGGGAGCTGTTTTTT
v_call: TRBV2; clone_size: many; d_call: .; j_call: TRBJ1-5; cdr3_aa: CASRGVVAQPQHF; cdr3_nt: TGTGCCAGCAGGGGGGTGGTCGCGCAGCCCCAGCATTTT
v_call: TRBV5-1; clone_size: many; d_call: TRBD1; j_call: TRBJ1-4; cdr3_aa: CASSLSGTDNEKLFF; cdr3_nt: TGCGCCAGCAGCCTGTCCGGGACAGATAATGAAAAACTGTTTTTT
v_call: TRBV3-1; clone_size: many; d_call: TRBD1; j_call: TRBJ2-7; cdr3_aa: CASSLVQGREQYF; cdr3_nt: TGTGCCAGCAGCTTAGTACAGGGGCGCGAGCAGTACTTC